These T cell receptor beta chains were read from a single sample in a study of CD8 T cells in ankylosing spondylitis. In TCRdb, the 5' RACE reads were re-called with MiXCR into one record per CDR3 protein. Seen here are about 840,000 distinct CDR3 sequences, over 9.5% observed once, and the top ten hold 0.51%. Sequenced sample: blood, either unsorted or a sorted T cell fraction (not recorded which). These receptors were obtained from a male donor with ankylosing spondylitis. Each CDR3 is given with its conserved first and last residue. A D gene is named only where the DNA matches it firmly. Clone size is shown for a subset of rows, as once, few, many or a class of expanded clone.

>TRBD1|TRBV20-1|-|TRBJ1-5
CSAREGTGQPQPF
TGCAGTGCTAGAGAGGGGACAGGACAGCCCCAGCCTTTT
>-|TRBV20-1|few|TRBJ2-5
CSAREDRKETQYF
TGCAGTGCTAGGGAGGACAGAAAAGAGACCCAGTACTTC
>-|TRBV6-5|few|TRBJ2-7
CASSYPDGIGQYF
TGTGCCAGCAGTTACCCCGATGGGATTGGGCAGTACTTC
>TRBD1|TRBV5-6|few|TRBJ1-2
CASSPGTGFFYGYTF
TGTGCCAGCAGCCCCGGGACAGGCTTCTTCTATGGCTACACCTTC
>-|TRBV20-1|-|TRBJ2-7
CSARDPGHTDYEQYF
TGCAGTGCTAGAGATCCGGGACATACAGACTACGAGCAGTACTTC
>-|TRBV7-2|-|TRBJ2-5
CASSLIGVSYETQYF
TGTGCCAGCAGCTTAATCGGGGTGAGCTACGAGACCCAGTACTTC
>TRBD1|TRBV18|few|TRBJ2-1
CASSPHRGEYNEQFF
TGTGCCAGCTCACCACACAGGGGAGAATACAATGAGCAGTTCTTC
>-|TRBV20-1|-|TRBJ1-5
CSYGFRFGQPQHF
TGCAGTTACGGGTTCCGCTTCGGTCAGCCCCAGCATTTT
>TRBD2|TRBV10-3|few|TRBJ2-5
CAGAGGAGETQYF
TGTGCCGGAGCGGGGGGGGCCGGAGAGACCCAGTACTTC
>-|TRBV23-1|-|TRBJ2-1
CGCSLASHPYNEQFF
TGCGGCTGCAGCTTGGCCTCCCACCCTTACAATGAGCAGTTCTTC
>TRBD1|TRBV6-1|few|TRBJ2-7
CASGVTGGAVYF
TGTGCCAGCGGGGTTACAGGGGGCGCCGTGTACTTC
>TRBD2|TRBV12-3/TRBV12-4|few|TRBJ2-1
CASSLTRRLAGAYNEQFF
TGTGCCAGCAGTTTGACAAGGAGACTAGCGGGAGCCTACAATGAGCAGTTCTTC
>-|TRBV20-1|few|TRBJ2-2
CSAPHWQNTGELFF
TGCAGTGCTCCTCACTGGCAGAACACCGGGGAGCTGTTTTTT
>TRBD2|TRBV5-1|-|TRBJ2-3
CASSLDMIREVRYTDTQYF
TGCGCCAGCAGCTTGGACATGATTCGGGAGGTGCGGTACACAGATACGCAGTATTTT
>-|TRBV10-3|-|TRBJ2-1
CAISRDPPEGQFF
TGTGCCATCAGCCGGGACCCTCCGGAGGGGCAGTTCTTC
>-|TRBV12-3/TRBV12-4|-|TRBJ1-2
CASSASGTGYTF
TGTGCCAGCAGTGCCTCAGGGACTGGCTACACCTTC
>-|TRBV7-9|-|TRBJ2-5
CASSPGAGVFETQYF
TGTGCCAGCAGCCCAGGGGCGGGAGTATTCGAGACCCAGTACTTC